This T cell receptor beta chain was recorded in a study of blood T cells in healthy people across ages. Trimming removed 3 bases at V and 4 bases at J, with 8 bases between. Germline V gene sequence: CDR1 MNHEY, CDR2 SMNVEV (reference sequence). The CDR3 extends over 13 amino acids. PCR was performed a second time for about 7 to 11 cycles using a sample-barcoded 5' primer and a J-beta primer mix. TCRdb fed the 5' RACE reads into MiXCR, producing one record per CDR3 protein. The sample lists about 640,000 distinct CDR3 sequences; approximately 59% were seen once. Sequenced: blood. The chain links TRBV27 to TRBJ2-3, with D unresolved. The TCR comes from a man aged 60 to 69 in good health. The CDR3 here is CASSFEGSDTQYF. CDR3 bases: TGTGCCAGCAGTTTTGAAGGTTCAGATACGCAGTATTTT.